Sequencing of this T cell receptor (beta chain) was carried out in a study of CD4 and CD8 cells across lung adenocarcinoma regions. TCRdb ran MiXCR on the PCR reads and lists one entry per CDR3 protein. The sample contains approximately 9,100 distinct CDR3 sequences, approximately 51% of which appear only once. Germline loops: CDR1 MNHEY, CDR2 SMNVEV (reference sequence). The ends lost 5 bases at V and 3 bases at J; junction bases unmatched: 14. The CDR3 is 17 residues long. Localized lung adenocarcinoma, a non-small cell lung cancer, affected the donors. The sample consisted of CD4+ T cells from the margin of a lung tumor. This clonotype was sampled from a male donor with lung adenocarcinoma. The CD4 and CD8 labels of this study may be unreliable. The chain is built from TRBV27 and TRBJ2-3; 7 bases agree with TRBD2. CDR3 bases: TGTGCCAGCAGTCCTGGCCGACTAGCTTCTGGGACAGATACGCAGTATTTT. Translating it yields CASSPGRLASGTDTQYF.